The 3 T cell receptor beta chains listed next were all sequenced from one sample in a study of blood T cells in healthy people across ages. It was with a sample-barcoded 5' primer and a J-beta primer mix that a second PCR of roughly 7 to 12 cycles was run. A single record per CDR3 protein comes from TCRdb applying MiXCR to the 5' RACE reads. The sample contains about 1.6 million distinct CDR3 sequences, roughly 32% of which appear only once. The sequencing input was blood. These receptor sequences come from a woman in her 30s in good health.

This clonotype has more than one count but fewer than ten. The chain employs TRBV20-1 and TRBJ1-2; possible D gene TRBD1, 5 bases. This CDR3 is 12 amino acids long. Trimming took 3 bases from V and 6 from J, leaving 11 bases between them. Germline V CDR1 and CDR2: DFQATT, SNEGSKA (reference sequence). CDR3 DNA sequence: TGCAGTGCTAGTGCAGGGTCGGATGGCTACACCTTC. Protein sequence: CSASAGSDGYTF.

There are a few counts of this clonotype. The rearrangement joins TRBV20-1 to TRBJ1-2; 10 bases are shared with TRBD1. CDR3 length: 13 residues. V gave up 3 bases and J gave up 5 bases; unmatched junction bases: 3. Germline CDR1 is DFQATT and CDR2 is SNEGSKA (reference sequence). CDR3 amino acids: CSARADRGYGYTF. Here the CDR3 DNA reads TGCAGTGCTAGGGCGGACAGGGGGTATGGCTACACCTTC.

This clonotype was found a few times. This chain links TRBV20-1 with TRBJ2-7; D is possibly TRBD2 (5 bases). CDR3 length equals 15 residues. V was pared by 3 bases and J by 2 bases, with 17 bases between. Germline V gives CDR1 DFQATT, CDR2 SNEGSKA (reference sequence). CDR3 sequence: CSASREGYLTYEQYF. CDR3 coding DNA: TGCAGTGCTAGTCGAGAGGGATACCTTACCTACGAGCAGTACTTC.